What follows are 9 T cell receptor beta chains derived from one specimen sequenced in a study of OX40 agonist ivuxolimab in advanced cancers. The assay was immunoSEQ multiplex PCR, and TCRdb's table has in-frame clones only and misses some. The table lists approximately 50,000 clones, more than 70% of them singletons. Sequences were derived from CD4+ or CD8+ T cells sorted from blood, sampled in a trial of the OX40 agonist ivuxolimab. The receptor set was obtained from an adult with an advanced solid tumor such as melanoma, head and neck, liver or kidney cancer.

V usage is TRBV11-1 and J usage is TRBJ2-2; a weak D match, TRBD2 (5 bases). Germline CDR1 is SGHAT and CDR2 is FQDESV (reference sequence). This CDR3 spans 17 amino acids. With 5 bases removed from V and 0 bases from J, the gap between germline ends came to 16 bases. For the CDR3, the DNA is TGTGCCAGCAGCCCGGGGTCCTGGACCCCGAACACCGGGGAGCTGTTTTTT. It codes for CASSPGSWTPNTGELFF.

The count of this clone is one. This chain uses TRBV19 with TRBJ1-2, with D possibly TRBD1 on 5 matching bases. Germline CDR1 is LNHDA and CDR2 is SQIVND (reference sequence). V lost 5 bases and J lost 4, with 20 bases in between. The CDR3 length is 16 residues. The chain's CDR3 is CASSPQGELIGYGYTF. The CDR3 DNA reads TGTGCCAGTAGTCCGCAGGGAGAGTTAATAGGCTATGGCTACACCTTC.

The V and J genes are TRBV11-2 and TRBJ1-1; 7 bases map to TRBD1. Germline assignment: CDR1 SGHAT and CDR2 FQNNGV. The CDR3 consists of 14 residues. The trim removed 3 bases at V and 5 bases at J, leaving 6 bases unmatched. This CDR3 is CASSFDRAQTEAFF. The CDR3 region has the DNA TGTGCCAGCAGCTTCGACAGGGCGCAAACTGAAGCTTTCTTT.

The sample holds one count of this clone. J is TRBJ2-5 and V is TRBV6-9; D is unclear. In germline, CDR1 is MNHGY, CDR2 SVAAGI. The V end lost 8 bases, the J end lost 5 bases, and 9 bases lay between the germline ends. This CDR3 is 11 amino acids long. CDR3 region: CASSQEETQYF. The CDR3 region has the DNA TGTGCCAGCTCCCAAGAGGAGACCCAGTACTTC.

The sample holds one count of this clone. The rearrangement links TRBV29-1 to TRBJ2-5; 11 positions match TRBD2. The CDR3 extends over 16 amino acids. Germline CDR1 is SQVTM and CDR2 is ANQGSEA. The ends lost 0 bases at V and 4 bases at J; junction bases unmatched: 7. The CDR3 DNA reads as TGCAGCGTTGAAGACGGGCTAGCGGGAGGCGGAGAGACCCAGTACTTC. Its translation: CSVEDGLAGGGETQYF.

The rearrangement uses TRBV5-4 and TRBJ2-7, with D perhaps TRBD2 (6 bases). The CDR3 has 14 amino acids. CDR1 and CDR2 from the germline V gene are SGHNT and YYREEE (reference sequence). Trimming cost V 2 bases and J 4 bases, with 13 bases left between them. Written as DNA, the CDR3 is TGTGCCAGCAGCTTCGGCGGGGCCAGGTACGAGCAGTACTTC. Its translation is CASSFGGARYEQYF.

This chain links TRBV7-8 with TRBJ2-7; 7 nucleotides align to TRBD2. The length of the CDR3 is 13 residues. V lost 7 bases and J lost 6; bases outside the gene matches: 9. Germline V lookup: CDR1 SGHVS, CDR2 FQNEAQ. CDR3 sequence: CASTWEGPGEQYF. The CDR3 nucleotides are TGTGCCAGCACGTGGGAGGGTCCGGGCGAGCAGTACTTC.

The V and J genes are TRBV9 and TRBJ1-1; tentatively, D is TRBD1 (6 bases). This CDR3 contains 15 residues. Germline CDR1 SGDLS, CDR2 YYNGEE. V was trimmed by 2 bases and J by 0 bases, leaving 11 bases between them. CDR3 loop: CASSVTGTMNTEAFF. The CDR3 DNA sequence: TGTGCCAGCAGCGTTACCGGGACAATGAACACTGAAGCTTTCTTT.

CDR3 DNA: TGTGCCAGCAGCCCGCCGGGGTACTTAGAGACCCAGTACTTC. It codes for CASSPPGYLETQYF. The chain has TRBV7-2 and TRBJ2-5; D possibly corresponds to TRBD2 (5 bases). V gave up 5 bases and J gave up 4 bases, with 14 bases separating them. The CDR3 extends over 14 amino acids. Per germline, CDR1 SGHTA and CDR2 FQGNSA. Full variable domain (rest looked up from reference TRBV7-2 and TRBJ2-5): GAGVSQSPSNKVTEKGKDVELRCDPISGHTALYWYRQSLGQGLEFLIYFQGNSAPDKSGLPSDRFSAERTGGSVSTLTIQRTQQEDSAVYLCASSPPGYLETQYFGPGTRLLVL.